The 8 T cell receptor beta chains reported below all come from one sample, sequenced in a study of beta chain features in type 1 diabetes. Expressed TCRB transcripts were sequenced after all isolated RNA was converted to cDNA. Assay used: immunoSEQ multiplex PCR; TCRdb lists only in-frame clones, some missing. The table has more than 300,000 clones, more than 12% seen once. Sample: naive CD4+ T cells from blood. Receptors were obtained from a woman aged 18-29 years in good health.

This sequence joins TRBV25-1 and TRBJ1-3, with unresolved D. In germline, CDR1 is MGHDK, CDR2 SYGVNS. This CDR3 has 15 amino acids. The ends were cut back, 2 bases at V and 4 bases at J, with 12 bases in the middle. This chain's CDR3 is CASSERRGPGNTIYF. The CDR3 DNA is TGTGCCAGCAGTGAACGTAGAGGTCCCGGAAACACCATATATTTT.

This clone was seen more than once but under ten times. The rearrangement joins TRBV19 to TRBJ2-1, with 13 bases fitting TRBD2. J lost 9 bases, V lost 6 bases, and 8 bases had no gene match. There are 15 residues in the CDR3. Looked up from germline, CDR1 is LNHDA and CDR2 is SQIVND (reference sequence). CDR3 DNA: TGTGCCAGTAGCCGACTAGCGGGAGGAACCAGTGAGCAGTTCTTC. Encoded protein: CASSRLAGGTSEQFF.

This clone was detected only a few times. This chain connects TRBV15 to TRBJ1-2; tentatively, D is TRBD1 (5 bases). Trimming removed 0 bases from V and 3 bases from J, with 8 bases in between. Germline values: CDR1 LNHNV, CDR2 YYDKDF (reference sequence). The CDR3 runs to 14 residues. The CDR3 loop reads CATSRDQGDYGYTF. The CDR3 region has the DNA TGTGCCACCAGCAGAGACCAGGGCGACTATGGCTACACCTTC.

This clone turned up a few times. The chain is built from TRBV4-3 and TRBJ1-2; a possible D gene is TRBD1 (5 bases). V dropped 1 base and J dropped 10 bases, with 10 bases sitting between them. The CDR3 totals 12 residues. Germline V lookup: CDR1 LGHNA, CDR2 YSLEER. The CDR3 coding sequence is TGCGCCAGCAGCCAAGGGACAACGGCCTACACCTTC. Protein sequence: CASSQGTTAYTF.

The chain combines TRBV30 with TRBJ1-5, with a possible D match to TRBD1 (6 bases). The CDR3 runs to 14 residues. The V end was cut by 2 bases, the J end by 7 bases, with 15 bases between. The germline CDR1 and CDR2 sequences are GTSNPN and SVGIG (reference sequence). The CDR3 DNA reads as TGTGCCTGGAGTTTGACAGGAGCTGACCAGCCCCAGCATTTT. This encodes CAWSLTGADQPQHF.

This clone was detected a few times. The V and J genes are TRBV18 and TRBJ2-1; 16 bases are a match to TRBD2. The CDR3 totals 16 residues. V shed 0 bases, J shed 9 bases, and the junction held 2 bases outside the gene matches. Germline V CDR1 and CDR2: KGHSH, LQKENI. CDR3 amino acids: CASSPPGLAGGGEQFF. DNA of the CDR3: TGTGCCAGCTCACCACCGGGACTAGCGGGAGGGGGTGAGCAGTTCTTC.

This clone has just a few counts. This chain joins TRBV7-9 and TRBJ1-1; D is perhaps TRBD1 (5 bases). In germline, CDR1 is SEHNR, CDR2 FQNEAQ (reference sequence). The V end lost 4 bases, the J end lost 1 base, and 10 bases lay between the germline ends. The length of the CDR3 is 14 residues. The CDR3 DNA sequence: TGTGCCAGCAGCTCCCGGAGGGGGAACACTGAAGCTTTCTTT. Translated: CASSSRRGNTEAFF.

This clone turned up a few times. The rearrangement uses TRBV5-4 and TRBJ1-2; possible D gene TRBD1, 5 bases. V was trimmed by 4 bases and J by 4 bases, leaving 14 bases between them. Germline assignment: CDR1 SGHNT and CDR2 YYREEE (reference sequence). This CDR3 has 14 amino acids. The CDR3 loop reads CASSPQQGLYGYTF. The CDR3 DNA sequence: TGTGCCAGCAGCCCCCAGCAGGGCCTCTATGGCTACACCTTC. Looking up the rest from reference TRBV5-4 and TRBJ1-2 gives the full variable domain: ETGVTQSPTHLIKTRGQQVTLRCSSQSGHNTVSWYQQALGQGPQFIFQYYREEENGRGNFPPRFSGLQFPNYSSELNVNALELDDSALYLCASSPQQGLYGYTFGSGTRLTVV.